Presented here are 18 T cell receptor beta chains from one specimen sequenced in a study of Ad26.COV2.S vaccination and SARS-CoV-2 variants. Generated by immunoSEQ multiplex PCR, the TCRdb table keeps only in-frame clones and is missing some. This table has about 390,000 clones, approximately 90% appearing once. The treatment was: 15 to 20 received Ad26.COV2.S at low or high dose, single or two shots; about 5 received placebo; per-sample allocation not given. Sampling took place 63 days after the first vaccine or placebo injection. Source: peripheral blood, taken in a trial of Ad26.COV2.S vaccine versus placebo. The receptors stem from a person aged 18-60 years who received the Ad26.COV2.S COVID-19 vaccine or a placebo.

The chain carries TRBV24-1 and TRBJ1-5; 9 positions match TRBD1. The CDR3 contains 16 residues. CDR1 KGHDR and CDR2 SFDVKD come from the germline V gene. The V and J ends lost 3 bases and 5 bases, in that order; junction bases with no gene match: 7. CDR3 region: CATSDRQGVSHQPQHF. The CDR3 DNA reads as TGTGCCACCAGTGATAGACAGGGGGTAAGCCATCAGCCCCAGCATTTT.

The genes are TRBV4-3 and TRBJ1-3; perhaps TRBD1 as D (5 bases). The V end lost 4 bases, the J end lost 0 bases, and 16 bases lay between the germline ends. Germline V gene data show CDR1 as LGHNA and CDR2 as YSLEER. The CDR3 runs to 17 residues. The chain's CDR3 is CASSRAGTLYSGNTIYF. CDR3 DNA sequence: TGCGCCAGCAGCCGAGCCGGGACCCTTTACTCTGGAAACACCATATATTTT.

This chain connects TRBV4-2 to TRBJ1-3; D is possibly TRBD1 (5 bases). CDR1 LGHNA and CDR2 YNFKEQ come from the germline V gene. The CDR3 loop spans 13 amino acids. Trimming removed 5 bases from V and 4 bases from J, with 9 bases in between. DNA of the CDR3: TGTGCCAGCAGCACGGGGACGGGAAACACCATATATTTT. Protein: CASSTGTGNTIYF.

CDR3 residues: CASSYSPGGVKTQYF. The CDR3 DNA reads TGTGCCAGCAGTTACTCCCCGGGAGGGGTGAAGACCCAGTACTTC. The chain couples TRBV6-5 to TRBJ2-5, with 8 bases aligning to TRBD2. This CDR3 is 15 amino acids long. V lost 0 bases and J lost 6; bases outside the gene matches: 6. Germline lookup yields CDR1 MNHEY and CDR2 SVGAGI.

This clone has just one count. This chain uses TRBV25-1 with TRBJ2-3; a weak D match, TRBD1 (5 bases). Germline CDR1 and CDR2: MGHDK and SYGVNS. With 1 base removed from V and 5 bases from J, the gap between germline ends came to 13 bases. This CDR3 is built from 15 residues. The CDR3 sequence: CASSESVGAGDTQYF. The CDR3, as DNA: TGTGCCAGCAGTGAATCGGTAGGGGCTGGAGATACGCAGTATTTT.

This sequence joins TRBV9 and TRBJ2-2; D ambiguous. Germline CDR1 is SGDLS and CDR2 is YYNGEE. This CDR3 has 12 residues. V lost 4 bases and J lost 3, with 4 bases in between. The CDR3 sequence is CASSTHTGELFF. The CDR3 bases are TGTGCCAGCAGCACTCACACCGGGGAGCTGTTTTTT. The complete variable domain, with remaining parts taken from reference TRBV9 and TRBJ2-2, reads DSGVTQTPKHLITATGQRVTLRCSPRSGDLSVYWYQQSLDQGLQFLIQYYNGEERAKGNILERFSAQQFPDLHSELNLSSLELGDSALYFCASSTHTGELFFGEGSRLTVL.

The DNA for the CDR3 is TGTGCCAGCAGCTTAGATCGGGCAGGTTACGCGAACACCGGGGAGCTGTTTTTT. As protein: CASSLDRAGYANTGELFF. This chain links TRBV11-2 with TRBJ2-2; D gene ambiguous. The CDR3 has 18 residues. Germline V gene lookup returns CDR1 SGHAT and CDR2 FQNNGV. Trimming cost V 0 bases and J 0 bases, with 14 bases left between them.

The genes are TRBV28 and TRBJ2-1, with D unclear. In germline, CDR1 is MDHEN, CDR2 SYDVKM. The germline V and J ends were trimmed by 1 base and 0 bases, with 10 bases remaining between them. This CDR3 has 16 residues. CDR3 sequence reads: CASSLYSLSSYNEQFF. For the CDR3, the DNA is TGTGCCAGCAGTTTATACTCCCTGAGCTCCTACAATGAGCAGTTCTTC.

This clone has only one observation. The J gene is TRBJ1-1, the V gene TRBV4-3, with D unresolved. Per germline, CDR1 LGHNA and CDR2 YSLEER. The V end was cut by 4 bases, the J end by 1 base, with 1 base between. The CDR3 is 11 amino acids. CDR3 bases: TGCGCCAGCAGCCGGAACACTGAAGCTTTCTTT. Residues: CASSRNTEAFF.

The rearrangement links TRBV7-7 to TRBJ2-3; 7 bases agree with TRBD2. The germline gives CDR1 SSHAT, CDR2 FNYEAQ (reference sequence). The CDR3 consists of 16 residues. Unmatched junction bases numbered 6, after V lost 2 bases and J lost 1 base. This chain's CDR3 is CASSLLPGGRTDTQYF. The CDR3 bases are TGTGCCAGCAGCTTACTTCCGGGGGGACGCACAGATACGCAGTATTTT.

This sequence joins TRBV14 and TRBJ2-5; TRBD2 agrees at 9 bases. Germline CDR1 reads SGHDN; CDR2 reads FVKESK. Losses at the gene ends were 8 bases for V and 4 bases for J; bases not matched to a gene: 5. This CDR3 is built from 13 residues. The CDR3 is CASQRAGGETQYF. CDR3 in DNA: TGTGCCAGCCAACGAGCGGGGGGAGAGACCCAGTACTTC.

The chain combines TRBV28 with TRBJ2-2; 9 positions match TRBD2. The CDR3 length is 19 residues. Germline V lookup: CDR1 MDHEN, CDR2 SYDVKM. V dropped 3 bases and J dropped 0; count of bases not matched to a gene: 11. CDR3 protein: CASSFRLAGWQTNTGELFF. In nucleotides, the CDR3 is TGTGCCAGCAGTTTCCGGCTAGCGGGGTGGCAAACGAACACCGGGGAGCTGTTTTTT.

The chain is built from TRBV29-1 and TRBJ2-2, with 7 bases fitting TRBD1. This CDR3 spans 14 amino acids. The germline V gene has CDR1 SQVTM and CDR2 ANQGSEA. J lost 0 bases, V lost 7 bases, and 5 bases had no gene match. The CDR3 nucleotides read TGCAGCGCACAGGGGTTGACGAACACCGGGGAGCTGTTTTTT. Residues: CSAQGLTNTGELFF.

The chain is built from TRBV4-3 and TRBJ1-3, with no clear D. Germline V gene data show CDR1 as LGHNA and CDR2 as YSLEER. CDR3 length: 13 residues. Trimming pared 0 bases from V and 9 bases from J, leaving 9 bases between. In DNA form, the CDR3 reads TGCGCCAGCAGCCAAGATAGGCGGAGCACCATATATTTT. The encoded protein is CASSQDRRSTIYF.

CDR3 region: CASSFITGGTYEQYF. Here the CDR3 DNA reads TGTGCCAGCAGCTTTATTACAGGGGGAACCTACGAGCAGTACTTC. V and J are TRBV7-2 and TRBJ2-7, with 8 bases identical to TRBD1. The CDR3 spans 15 residues. V trimming: 3 bases; J trimming: 2 bases; junction bases outside the gene matches: 6. CDR1 and CDR2 (germline): SGHTA, FQGNSA.

The V gene is TRBV28, the J gene TRBJ2-7; TRBD1 matches 11 bases. The CDR3 covers 17 residues. CDR1 MDHEN and CDR2 SYDVKM come from the germline V gene. Losses at the gene ends were 6 bases for V and 9 bases for J; bases not matched to a gene: 19. This CDR3 reads CASSTARMKPGQGVQYF. CDR3 in DNA: TGTGCCAGCAGCACCGCTCGGATGAAACCGGGACAGGGGGTGCAGTACTTC.

The chain carries TRBV4-3 and TRBJ2-7; 7 nucleotides line up with TRBD1. V shed 0 bases and J 1 base; nucleotides not matched to a gene: 3. The CDR3 loop spans 15 amino acids. Germline values: CDR1 LGHNA, CDR2 YSLEER. The CDR3 bases are TGCGCCAGCAGCCAAGAACGACAGGGATCCTACGAGCAGTACTTC. Its protein product is CASSQERQGSYEQYF.

Only one count was recorded for this clone. The chain combines TRBV27 with TRBJ2-4, with 10 bases fitting TRBD1. With V trimmed by 0 bases and J by 8 bases, 10 bases remained unmatched. In germline, CDR1 is MNHEY, CDR2 SMNVEV (reference sequence). The CDR3 is 17 residues long. The CDR3: CASSLSPGQGGEDIQYF. Written as DNA, the CDR3 is TGTGCCAGCAGTTTATCGCCCGGACAGGGGGGAGAGGACATTCAGTACTTC.